This passage covers 7 T cell receptor beta chains from one sample sequenced in a study of cytomegalovirus exposure and HLA in healthy donors. Both 60 Vbeta primers and 13 Jbeta primers went into the PCR. This table comes from immunoSEQ multiplex PCR, and its TCRdb copy is limited to in-frame clones, with some not included. The top ten hold around 2% of the sample, which has some 120,000 clones, more than 80% seen once. Sample: PBMCs. The receptor source for this set is a man between 35 and 55 years old in good health and CMV-seronegative.

The chain is built from TRBV25-1 and TRBJ1-6; D uncertain. CDR1 and CDR2 (germline): MGHDK, SYGVNS. The V and J ends lost 4 bases and 12 bases respectively, with 19 bases between them. This CDR3 comprises 15 residues. The CDR3, as DNA: TGTGCCAGCAGTGGACTGGTATCTGGTCCTCGACCCCTCCACTTT. Amino acids: CASSGLVSGPRPLHF. The full variable domain, with the rest looked up from reference TRBV25-1 and TRBJ1-6, is EADIYQTPRYLVIGTGKKITLECSQTMGHDKMYWYQQDPGMELHLIHYSYGVNSTEKGDLSSESTVSRIRTEHFPLTLESARPSHTSQYLCASSGLVSGPRPLHFGNGTRLTVT.

This clone was recorded a few times. The V gene is TRBV6-6, the J gene TRBJ1-3; maybe TRBD1 (5 bases). V gave up 2 bases and J gave up 4 bases, with 9 bases separating them. This CDR3 is built from 14 residues. Looked up from germline, CDR1 is MNHNY and CDR2 is SVGAGI (reference sequence). The CDR3 DNA sequence: TGTGCCAGCAGTTACAGGGGTTTGGGAAACACCATATATTTT. This codes for CASSYRGLGNTIYF.

This chain joins TRBV28 and TRBJ2-5; TRBD2 aligns across 9 bases. The J call is in doubt because the DNA end fits TRBJ2-7 better. Germline loops: CDR1 MDHEN, CDR2 SYDVKM. The length of the CDR3 is 12 residues. The CDR3 DNA reads TGTGCCAGTTTAGCGGGAGCCGACGAGCAGTACTTC. Translated, it gives CASLAGADEQYF.

In this sample, this clone turned up a few times. CDR3 DNA: TGTGCCAGCAGCTTAGTAGTAGGCAGGGCCGGTCAGTTCTTC. Its protein product is CASSLVVGRAGQFF. The chain uses TRBV7-8 and TRBJ2-1; tentative D call: TRBD1 (5 bases). Trimming pared 1 base from V and 13 bases from J, leaving 17 bases between. The CDR3 is 14 amino acids. Germline CDR1 reads SGHVS; CDR2 reads FQNEAQ.

The chain employs TRBV7-3 and TRBJ2-7; possibly TRBD1 for D (6 bases). The CDR3 sequence is 15 residues long. Germline CDR1 and CDR2: SGHTA and FQGTGA. V lost 5 bases, J lost 0 bases, and 14 bases lay in between. The CDR3 DNA reads as TGTGCCAGCAGCCAGGGGACCGCCAGCTCCTACGAGCAGTACTTC. It encodes CASSQGTASSYEQYF.

The rearrangement links TRBV27 to TRBJ2-3, with 8 nucleotides matching TRBD2. This CDR3 is built from 15 residues. Germline lookup yields CDR1 MNHEY and CDR2 SMNVEV (reference sequence). V was clipped by 0 bases and J by 7 bases; unmatched bases: 6. The CDR3 is CASSLSREVSYTQYF. In DNA form, the CDR3 reads TGTGCCAGCAGTTTATCGCGGGAGGTATCATATACGCAGTATTTT.

The chain links TRBV6-6 to TRBJ2-5; perhaps TRBD1 as D (5 bases). The CDR3 extends over 14 amino acids. CDR1 and CDR2 (germline): MNHNY, SVGAGI (reference sequence). The ends were cut back, 6 bases at V and 8 bases at J, with 19 bases in the middle. Here the CDR3 DNA reads TGTGCCAGCAGACAGGACGAAGGCTATGGAACCCAGTACTTC. This translates into CASRQDEGYGTQYF.